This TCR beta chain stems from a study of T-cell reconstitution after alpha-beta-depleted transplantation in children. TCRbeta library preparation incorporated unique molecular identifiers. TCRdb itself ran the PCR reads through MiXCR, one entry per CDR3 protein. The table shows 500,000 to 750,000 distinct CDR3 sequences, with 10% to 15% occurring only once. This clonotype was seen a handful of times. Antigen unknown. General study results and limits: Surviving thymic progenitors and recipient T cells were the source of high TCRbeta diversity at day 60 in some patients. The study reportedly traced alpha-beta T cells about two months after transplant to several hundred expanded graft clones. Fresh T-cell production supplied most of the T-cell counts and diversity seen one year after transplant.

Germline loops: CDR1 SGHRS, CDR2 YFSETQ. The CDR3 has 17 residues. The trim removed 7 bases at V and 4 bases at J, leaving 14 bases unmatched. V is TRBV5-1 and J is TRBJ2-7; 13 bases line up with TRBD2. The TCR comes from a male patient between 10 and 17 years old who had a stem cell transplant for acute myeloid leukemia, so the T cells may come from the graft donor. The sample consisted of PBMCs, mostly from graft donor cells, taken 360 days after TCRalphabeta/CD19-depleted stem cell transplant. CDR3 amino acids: CASSYGLAGALWYEQYF. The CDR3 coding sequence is TGCGCCAGCTCCTACGGACTAGCGGGAGCCCTATGGTACGAGCAGTACTTC.